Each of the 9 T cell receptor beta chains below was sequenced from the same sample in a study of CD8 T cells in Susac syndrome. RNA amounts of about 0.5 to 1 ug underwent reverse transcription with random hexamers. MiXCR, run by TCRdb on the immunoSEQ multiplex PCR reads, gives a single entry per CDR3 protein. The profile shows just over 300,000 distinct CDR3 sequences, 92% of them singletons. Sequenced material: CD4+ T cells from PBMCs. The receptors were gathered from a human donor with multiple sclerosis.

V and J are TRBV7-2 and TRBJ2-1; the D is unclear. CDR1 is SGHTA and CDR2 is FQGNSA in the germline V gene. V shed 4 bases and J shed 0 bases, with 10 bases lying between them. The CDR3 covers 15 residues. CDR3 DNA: TGTGCCAGCAGCTCAAGCGCAGTCTCCTACAATGAGCAGTTCTTC. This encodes CASSSSAVSYNEQFF.

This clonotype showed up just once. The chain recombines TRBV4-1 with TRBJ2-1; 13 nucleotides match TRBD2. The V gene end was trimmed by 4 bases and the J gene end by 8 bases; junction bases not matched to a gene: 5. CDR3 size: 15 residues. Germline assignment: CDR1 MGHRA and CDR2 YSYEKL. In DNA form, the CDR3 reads TGCGCCAGCAGCCTGACGGGACTAGCGGGATATGAGCAGTTCTTC. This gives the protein CASSLTGLAGYEQFF.

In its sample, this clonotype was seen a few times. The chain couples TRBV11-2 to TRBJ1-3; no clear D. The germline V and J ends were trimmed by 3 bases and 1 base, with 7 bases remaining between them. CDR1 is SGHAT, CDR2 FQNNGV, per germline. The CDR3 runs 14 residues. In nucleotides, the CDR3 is TGTGCCAGCAGCTTGGGAGCTTCTGGAAACACCATATATTTT. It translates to CASSLGASGNTIYF.

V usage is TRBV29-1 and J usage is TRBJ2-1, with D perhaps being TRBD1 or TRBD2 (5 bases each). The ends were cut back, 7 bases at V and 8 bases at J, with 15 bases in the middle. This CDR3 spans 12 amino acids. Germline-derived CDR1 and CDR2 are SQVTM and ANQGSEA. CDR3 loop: CSASRGPDEQFF. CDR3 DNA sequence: TGCAGCGCCTCGAGGGGTCCGGATGAGCAGTTCTTC.

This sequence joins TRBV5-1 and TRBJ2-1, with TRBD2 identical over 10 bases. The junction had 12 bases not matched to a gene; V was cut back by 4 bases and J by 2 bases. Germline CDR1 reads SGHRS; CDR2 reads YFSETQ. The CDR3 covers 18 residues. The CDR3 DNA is TGCGCCAGCAGCCGTTTGGGGGGACTAGCGTCAACCTACAATGAGCAGTTCTTC. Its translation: CASSRLGGLASTYNEQFF.

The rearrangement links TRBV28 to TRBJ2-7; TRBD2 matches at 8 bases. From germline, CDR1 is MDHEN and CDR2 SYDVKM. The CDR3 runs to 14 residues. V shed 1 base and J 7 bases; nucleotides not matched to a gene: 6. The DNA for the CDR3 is TGTGCCAGCAGTTTATTCAGCGGGAGTTCGGAGCAGTACTTC. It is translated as CASSLFSGSSEQYF.

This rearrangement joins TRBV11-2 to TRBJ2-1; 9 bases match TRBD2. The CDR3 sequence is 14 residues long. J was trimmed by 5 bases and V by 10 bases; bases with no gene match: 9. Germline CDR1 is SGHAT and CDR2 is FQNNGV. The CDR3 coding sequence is TGTGCCACTTCCGTGGCTAGCGGGAACAATGAGCAGTTCTTC. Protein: CATSVASGNNEQFF. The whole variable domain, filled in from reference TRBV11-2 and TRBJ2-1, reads EAGVAQSPRYKIIEKRQSVAFWCNPISGHATLYWYQQILGQGPKLLIQFQNNGVVDDSQLPKDRFSAERLKGVDSTLKIQPAKLEDSAVYLCATSVASGNNEQFFGPGTRLTVL.

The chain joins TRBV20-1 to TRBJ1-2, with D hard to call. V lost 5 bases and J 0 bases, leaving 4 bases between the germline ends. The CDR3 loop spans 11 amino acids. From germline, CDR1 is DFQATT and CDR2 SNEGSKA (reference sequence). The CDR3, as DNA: TGCAGTGCTGCGACTAACTATGGCTACACCTTC. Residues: CSAATNYGYTF.

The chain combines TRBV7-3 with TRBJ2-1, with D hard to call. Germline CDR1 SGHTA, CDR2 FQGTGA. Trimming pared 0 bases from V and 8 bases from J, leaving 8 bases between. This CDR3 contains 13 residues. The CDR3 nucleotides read TGTGCCAGCAGCTTAACAACGCGAGATGAGCAGTTCTTC. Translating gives CASSLTTRDEQFF. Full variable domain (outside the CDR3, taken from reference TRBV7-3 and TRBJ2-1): GAGVSQTPSNKVTEKGKYVELRCDPISGHTALYWYRQSLGQGPEFLIYFQGTGAADDSGLPNDRFFAVRPEGSVSTLKIQRTERGDSAVYLCASSLTTRDEQFFGPGTRLTVL.